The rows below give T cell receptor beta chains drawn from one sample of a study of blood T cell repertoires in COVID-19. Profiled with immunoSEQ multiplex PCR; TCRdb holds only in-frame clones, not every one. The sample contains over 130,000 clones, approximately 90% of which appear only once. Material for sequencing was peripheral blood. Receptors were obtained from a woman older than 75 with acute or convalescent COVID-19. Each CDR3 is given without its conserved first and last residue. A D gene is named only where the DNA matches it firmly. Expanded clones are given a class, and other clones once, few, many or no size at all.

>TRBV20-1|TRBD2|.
SASETSGGPWGTDTQY
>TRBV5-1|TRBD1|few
ASSWMPGQGGNTEAF
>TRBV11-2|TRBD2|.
ASSIRTSGGSTDTQY
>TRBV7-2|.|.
ASSLDAGDTYEQY
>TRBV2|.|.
ASSEGEGVIYGYT
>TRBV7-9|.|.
ASSLKGGGDGYT
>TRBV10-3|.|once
AIRGSNQPQH
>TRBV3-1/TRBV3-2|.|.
ASSQNGQPNSPLH
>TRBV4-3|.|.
ASSQDLGNQPQH
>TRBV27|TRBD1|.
ASSSSPGTGVGYT
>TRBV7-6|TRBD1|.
ASSVDRGLGNTIY
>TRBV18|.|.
ASSPPAGVSGELF
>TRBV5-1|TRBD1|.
ASSPAGQGGNEKLF
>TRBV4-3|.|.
ASSQGVTPDLAA
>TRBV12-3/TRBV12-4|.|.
ASSLRAGGYT
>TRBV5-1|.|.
ASSLDPPQFSTDTQY
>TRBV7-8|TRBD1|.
ASSVGDREKQF
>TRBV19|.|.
ASSIQGTDTQY
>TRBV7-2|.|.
ASSLGAGNEQF
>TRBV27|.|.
ASSFFGGYGYT
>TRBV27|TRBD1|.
ASSPGQGARGSNQPQH
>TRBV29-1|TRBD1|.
SVGTANYGYT
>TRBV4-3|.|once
ASSLRGEGYT
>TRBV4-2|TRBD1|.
ASSQDWQGDTEAF
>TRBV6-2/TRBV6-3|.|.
ASSSRKVPHLYEQY
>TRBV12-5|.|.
ASGRTEQGEQY
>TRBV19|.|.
ASSKLAGGGSYEQY
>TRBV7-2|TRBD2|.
ASSPPSASGPWNTGELF
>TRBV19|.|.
ASKRQYTGELF
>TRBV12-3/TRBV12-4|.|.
ASSTQETQY
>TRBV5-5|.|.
ASSPPGGSYYGYT
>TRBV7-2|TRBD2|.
ASSLIRAGYNEQF
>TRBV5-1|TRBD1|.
ASSLQGGHTEAF
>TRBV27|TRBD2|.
ASSLIAGVSTGELF
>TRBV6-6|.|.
ASSYSSPANEQF
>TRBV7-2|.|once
ASSLAGAVDTQY
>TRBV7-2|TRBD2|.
ASSLGLAGGLETQY
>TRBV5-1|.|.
ASSLEGGNQPQH
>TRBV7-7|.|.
ASSTRHLDTQY
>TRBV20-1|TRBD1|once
SASRTGDTEAF
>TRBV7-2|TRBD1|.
ASSPQGTNSPLH
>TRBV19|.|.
ASTPRGGVNEKLF
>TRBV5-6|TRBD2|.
ASSPSGGLGTDTQY
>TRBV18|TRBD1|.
ASSPASQGGTEAF
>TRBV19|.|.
ASSRVSGNSYNQPQH
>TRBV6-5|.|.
ASTARFSGNTIY